The T cell receptor (beta chain) described here comes from a study of cytomegalovirus exposure and HLA in healthy donors. Generated by immunoSEQ multiplex PCR, the TCRdb table keeps only in-frame clones and is missing some. The sample holds 150,000 to 200,000 clones; 85% are singletons and the top ten take about 17%. Germline lookup yields CDR1 SGDLS and CDR2 YYNGEE. The CDR3 runs 12 residues. The V and J ends lost 0 bases and 6 bases respectively, with 5 bases between them. The J gene is TRBJ2-3, the V gene TRBV9; D unclear. The sequenced sample consisted of PBMCs. This TCR derives from a man between 18 and 35 years old in good health and CMV-seropositive. CDR3 region: CASSVASDTQYF. The CDR3 DNA reads TGTGCCAGCAGCGTAGCGTCCGATACGCAGTATTTT.